Sequencing of this TCR beta chain was carried out in a study of T-cell memory formation after mild COVID-19. The CDR3 contains 11 residues. V lost 6 bases and J 9 bases, leaving 11 bases between the germline ends. TCRdb ran MiXCR on the 5' RACE reads and lists one entry per CDR3 protein. Of some 320,000 distinct CDR3 sequences in the sample, roughly 15% were seen once. This clonotype originated in a man aged 18 to 29 who had mild COVID-19 (a few samples of this study predate the infection). Cell type and time point are not known. V is TRBV12-3 or TRBV12-4 and J is TRBJ1-2, with D maybe TRBD1 (6 bases). The material sequenced was PBMCs or a T cell subset sorted from them (not recorded which). Here the CDR3 DNA reads TGTGCCAGCAGCCACGGACAGAGCTACACCTTC. Its translation: CASSHGQSYTF.